This TCR beta chain derives from a study of cytomegalovirus exposure and HLA in healthy donors. Across the study: Researchers found that roughly 77% of over 350 genotyped donors fell within the Caucasian-associated ancestry cluster.

As regards this clone: Its cognate antigen is unknown.

The CDR3 runs to 14 residues. V lost 6 bases, J lost 1 base, and 10 bases lay in between. The V gene's germline CDR1 is MNHNS and CDR2 SASEGT. Notes on the study in general: The study flagged around 150 TCR beta chains as cytomegalovirus-associated. It was in a later analysis that TCR association rates were seen to vary by HLA locus, highest for DRB1 and lowest for HLA-C. Fewer N-insertions (relative to the approximately 670-donor mean) were reportedly seen in an Asian-associated ancestry cluster in a later analysis.

PCR primers comprised 60 Vbeta and 13 Jbeta primers. Clones were read by immunoSEQ multiplex PCR, and TCRdb kept only the in-frame ones, dropping some. The table has some 90,000 clones, about 71% seen once. Sample: PBMCs. The clonotype comes from a man in his fifties or sixties in good health and CMV-seronegative. This chain links TRBV6-1 with TRBJ1-5; no definite D call. As DNA, the CDR3 is TGTGCCAGCAGCACAGAGGGAAGCAATCAGCCCCAGCATTTT. Translation: CASSTEGSNQPQHF.